The next 14 T cell receptor beta chains were all read from a single sample in a study of cytomegalovirus exposure and HLA in healthy donors. This PCR relied on a set of 60 Vbeta primers and 13 Jbeta primers. The assay was immunoSEQ multiplex PCR, and TCRdb's table has in-frame clones only and misses some. The sample has approximately 69,000 clones; around 64% are singletons. The sample was PBMCs. The receptor source for this set is a man in his forties or fifties in good health and CMV-seropositive.

The table lists this clone with a few counts. This chain links TRBV7-2 with TRBJ1-5; D remains unclear. V gave up 5 bases and J gave up 3 bases, with 14 bases separating them. Germline V CDR1 and CDR2: SGHTA, FQGNSA. This CDR3 comprises 15 residues. The CDR3 sequence: CASSPSRGSNQPQHF. CDR3 DNA sequence: TGTGCCAGCAGCCCGAGCCGGGGTTCCAATCAGCCCCAGCATTTT.

The CDR3 region is CASSEGVLSYNEQFF. The DNA of the CDR3 is TGTGCCAGCAGTGAAGGCGTCCTCTCCTACAATGAGCAGTTCTTC. The rearrangement uses TRBV6-1 and TRBJ2-1; D gene unclear. CDR1 MNHNS and CDR2 SASEGT come from the germline V gene. This CDR3 is 15 amino acids long. V lost 1 base, J lost 0 bases, and 7 bases lay in between.

The chain joins TRBV6-6 to TRBJ1-2, with unresolved D. This CDR3 is built from 13 residues. V was cut by 4 bases and J by 3 bases, with 9 bases left in between. Germline loops: CDR1 MNHNY, CDR2 SVGAGI (reference sequence). The CDR3 nucleotides read TGTGCCAGCAGTTCTAGCAAAGACTATGGCTACACCTTC. It encodes CASSSSKDYGYTF.

The rearrangement uses TRBV28 and TRBJ1-5; TRBD1 is a possible D gene (6 bases). The CDR3 runs to 16 residues. With 6 bases removed from V and 3 bases from J, the gap between germline ends came to 18 bases. In germline, CDR1 is MDHEN, CDR2 SYDVKM. For the CDR3, the DNA is TGTGCCAGCAGGGAGCAGACAGGCCGTGCCAATCAGCCCCAGCATTTT. Its protein is CASREQTGRANQPQHF.

This clone was found a few times. This chain uses TRBV7-2 with TRBJ1-2; a possible D gene is TRBD1 (5 bases). The CDR3 extends over 12 amino acids. CDR1 is SGHTA and CDR2 is FQGNSA in the germline V gene. Trimming removed 4 bases at V and 5 bases at J, with 8 bases between. CDR3 bases: TGTGCCAGCAGCTATACAGGATATGGCTACACCTTC. It yields the protein CASSYTGYGYTF.

The chain has TRBV2 and TRBJ2-2; no definite D call. The CDR3 loop spans 14 amino acids. Trimming left V 4 bases short and J 6 bases short, with 12 bases between. Germline V gene data show CDR1 as SNHLY and CDR2 as FYNNEI. This CDR3 reads CASSGNSIPGELFF. CDR3 nucleotides: TGTGCCAGCAGTGGTAACAGCATCCCCGGGGAGCTGTTTTTT.

V usage is TRBV4-1 and J usage is TRBJ1-2; 7 nucleotides match TRBD1. The CDR3 runs to 17 residues. Germline assignment: CDR1 MGHRA and CDR2 YSYEKL. The trim removed 3 bases at V and 2 bases at J, leaving 12 bases unmatched. CDR3 sequence: CASSQVTGLRENYGYTF. The CDR3 region has the DNA TGCGCCAGCAGCCAGGTGACAGGGCTGAGAGAAAACTATGGCTACACCTTC.

The chain has TRBV6-5 and TRBJ1-2; D unclear. The CDR3 totals 13 residues. The V end was cut by 7 bases, the J end by 1 base, with 10 bases between. Per germline, CDR1 MNHEY and CDR2 SVGAGI. CDR3 coding DNA: TGTGCCAGCACCGAAGGAGATAACTATGGCTACACCTTC. Translated: CASTEGDNYGYTF.

This chain joins TRBV6-1 and TRBJ2-2; 8 positions match TRBD1. Unmatched junction bases numbered 4, after V lost 6 bases and J lost 1 base. Germline V gene sequence: CDR1 MNHNS, CDR2 SASEGT. The CDR3 length is 15 residues. The DNA of the CDR3 is TGTGCCAGCAGGAGGGACAGGTGGAACACCGGGGAGCTGTTTTTT. The encoded protein is CASRRDRWNTGELFF.

To note about this clone: Within the sample, other DNA sequences also encode this same CDR3. This sequence joins TRBV6-5 and TRBJ2-2; D is possibly TRBD1 (6 bases). V shed 2 bases and J shed 5 bases, with 12 bases lying between them. Per germline, CDR1 MNHEY and CDR2 SVGAGI. The CDR3 length is 15 residues. The CDR3 protein is CASSYRQGNTGELFF. CDR3 nucleotide sequence: TGTGCCAGCAGTTACAGGCAGGGGAATACCGGGGAGCTGTTTTTT.

This chain uses TRBV25-1 with TRBJ2-3; tentatively, D is TRBD2 (6 bases). The CDR3 is 17 residues long. Germline CDR1 is MGHDK and CDR2 is SYGVNS. Trimming removed 5 bases at V and 1 base at J, with 19 bases between. As DNA, the CDR3 is TGTGCCAGCAGTCTAGGTGGGGGGAGGAGCGGCACAGATACGCAGTATTTT. As protein: CASSLGGGRSGTDTQYF.

This clone was counted once. The CDR3 DNA follows: TGTGCCAGCAGTTTGCCCAGGGGGCTTACCTATGGCTACACCTTC. This codes for CASSLPRGLTYGYTF. The rearrangement uses TRBV28 and TRBJ1-2; 8 nucleotides align to TRBD1. Germline CDR1 MDHEN, CDR2 SYDVKM. The V gene end was trimmed by 3 bases and the J gene end by 4 bases; junction bases not matched to a gene: 7. CDR3 length equals 15 residues.

The chain links TRBV5-1 to TRBJ2-5, with 8 bases fitting TRBD2. The J call is doubtful: the DNA matches TRBJ2-7 better. This CDR3 region has 17 residues. The V gene's germline CDR1 is SGHRS and CDR2 YFSETQ. The CDR3 sequence is CASSPYSSGGLSYEQYF. DNA of the CDR3: TGCGCCAGCAGCCCTTACTCGAGCGGGGGTCTTTCCTACGAGCAGTACTTC.

The chain carries TRBV9 and TRBJ1-1; TRBD1 agrees at 7 bases. This CDR3 contains 14 residues. J was trimmed by 4 bases and V by 4 bases; bases with no gene match: 7. Germline lookup yields CDR1 SGDLS and CDR2 YYNGEE. Here the CDR3 DNA reads TGTGCCAGCAGCCTAGTCGCAGGGGGCACTGAAGCTTTCTTT. It yields the protein CASSLVAGGTEAFF.